This T cell receptor beta chain was recovered during a study of human T cells and chemical hapten exposure (dated by TCRdb to 2020 to 2023). The study in broad terms: For sensitization, 2% DPC in acetone was applied to a 2 cm by 2 cm area of upper inner arm skin. Throughout the roughly 23-week study period, patients were also given weekly therapeutic DPC doses on the scalp. Patch tests used Finn chambers with 0.01% DPC on the upper back, scored after 6 days by International Contact Dermatitis Research Group standards. The mostly female patient cohort included alopecia areata with under or over 50% scalp involvement, alopecia totalis and alopecia universalis. The libraries were sequenced as a pool, and the TCR yield per sample differed mostly because of small variations in library volumes within the pool. Peripheral blood TCR repertoire changes were tracked in vivo in alopecia patients during primary and secondary sensitization to the hapten diphenylcyclopropenone (DPC). Patient blood was sampled pre-sensitization (week 0) and at 2, 6 and about 24 weeks after DPC sensitization. Nearly 30 alopecia patients provided blood for TCR sequencing at one to four time points (pre-sensitization, 2, 6 and 24 weeks).

The time point label on this specimen signifies: pre-sensitization, week 0. The treatment or condition tag for this specimen amounts to: therapeutic diphenylcyclopropenone sensitization with weekly scalp DPC. Blood at each patch-test visit was drawn before the patch test was applied. Patients were considered eligible if aged 18 to 70, diagnosed with alopecia and deemed suitable for DPC therapy, and patients were excluded if pregnant. Total RNA was extracted from unfractionated whole blood that had been collected in Tempus Blood RNA tubes. Library prep was done by RACE. The sequencer listed for this sample is NextSeq 500. During library preparation, unique molecular identifiers were attached to individual cDNA molecules so that TCRs could be counted quantitatively and reproducibly. From each blood RNA sample, both TCR alpha and TCR beta chains were sequenced. The original methods were these. A median of around 100,000 TCRs per sample was observed, with a range of about 23,224 to 690,600. The Decombinator software suite was used to annotate V, J and CDR3 in the TCR reads. To make PS versus PT1 abundance plots, every sample was subsampled to the same number of TCRs (28,000). TCRs were defined as expanded if absent before sensitization and observed at least eight times at the 2-week time point. TCRdb redid the processing of the public reads, applying fastp at Q25 and MiXCR, and retained in-frame beta chains. When rows share a CDR3 protein, they turn into one entry using the most common DNA and genes. The V and J calls here are based on TCRdb, not the publication. A total of fewer than 300,000 distinct CDR3 sequences appear in this sample, around 7% of them only once. The top ten clones comprise about 1.2% of the sample.

Findings and caveats that apply to the study as a whole: After repeated subsampling, the strength of the expansion versus patch-test correlation and the threshold at which it became significant changed. DPC sensitization did not change how many TCRs were above 1 in 1000 frequency, and no evidence was found of alterations in global repertoire structure. Because every patient had alopecia, a presumed autoimmune disease, the patients' immune response might differ from that of healthy individuals. Compared with pre-sensitization or healthy control sets, expanded TCRs formed significantly more large CDR3 similarity clusters, which is consistent with antigen-driven responses. Patch test score correlated positively with the number of PT1 expanded TCRs, reaching significance at thresholds 8, 16 and 32 but not at 4.

This clonotype turned up a few times. This clone's antigen is unknown. Per-base quality was not reported, and no clone a single base away is much larger than it. Per the germline V gene, KGHDR is the CDR1 and SFDVKD is the CDR2. The CDR3 numbers 13 residues from cysteine through phenylalanine. Only CDR3 DNA remains: 39 bases, in frame from the first base. V and J are truncated by 3 bases and 8 bases respectively, leaving an intervening sequence of 12 bases. The sequence is built from TRBV24-1 and TRBJ1-2; 6 matching bases give a weak D call of TRBD1. The TCR was taken from a man aged 18 to 35 with alopecia areata. Some clones in this sample may be carry-over from other donors' samples. The sequences come from whole blood, collected in connection with sensitization to the hapten diphenylcyclopropenone (DPC). The CDR3 loop reads CATSDGGAQGYTF. The sequenced DNA is TGTGCCACCAGTGATGGGGGGGCACAAGGCTACACCTTC.